The source of this T cell receptor beta chain is a study of human T cells and chemical hapten exposure. Study information: The study enrolled mostly female patients with alopecia areata, totalis or universalis.

The germline V gene encodes CDR1 MNHEY and CDR2 SVGAGI. V was shortened by 5 bases and J by 6 bases, with 13 bases between the two germline ends. The CDR3 runs 14 residues. The time point was: patch test 1, 2 weeks after DPC sensitization. Treatment specified: therapeutic diphenylcyclopropenone sensitization with weekly scalp DPC. Alopecia patients, 18 to 70 years old and DPC-suitable, served as donors. What the library attached to individual cDNA molecules were unique molecular identifiers. TCRdb used MiXCR to reprocess the RACE reads, holding one entry per CDR3 protein. This sample has roughly 70,000 distinct CDR3 sequences; 9.8% occur once, and the top ten carry around 3.3%. In this sample, this clonotype turned up a few times.

The specimen comprised whole blood, sampled in connection with sensitization to the hapten diphenylcyclopropenone (DPC). The gene calls are TRBV6-5 and TRBJ1-4; D not resolved. The sequence came from a woman between 40 and 55 years old with alopecia areata. Some clones in this sample may be carry-over from other donors' samples. The DNA of the CDR3 is TGTGCCAGCAGTCGGGCGTCCTCGGATGAAAAACTGTTTTTT. It translates to CASSRASSDEKLFF.